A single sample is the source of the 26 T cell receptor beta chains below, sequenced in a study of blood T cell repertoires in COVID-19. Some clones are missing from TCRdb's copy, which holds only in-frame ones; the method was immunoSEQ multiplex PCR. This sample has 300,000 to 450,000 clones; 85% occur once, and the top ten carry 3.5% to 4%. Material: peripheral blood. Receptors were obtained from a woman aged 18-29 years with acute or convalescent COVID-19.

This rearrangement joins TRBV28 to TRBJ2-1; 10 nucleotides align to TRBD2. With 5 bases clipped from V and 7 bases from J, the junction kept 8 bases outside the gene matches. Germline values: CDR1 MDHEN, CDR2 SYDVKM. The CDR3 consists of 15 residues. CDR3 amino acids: CASSPSGSELNEQFF. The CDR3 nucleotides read TGTGCCAGCAGTCCTAGCGGGAGTGAATTAAATGAGCAGTTCTTC.

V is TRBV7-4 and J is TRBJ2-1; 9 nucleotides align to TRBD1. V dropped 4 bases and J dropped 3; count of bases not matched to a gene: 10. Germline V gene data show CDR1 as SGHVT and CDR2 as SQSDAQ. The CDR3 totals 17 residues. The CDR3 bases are TGTGCCAGCAGCTCTTCCCCGGGACAGGGAGGCTACAATGAGCAGTTCTTC. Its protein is CASSSSPGQGGYNEQFF.

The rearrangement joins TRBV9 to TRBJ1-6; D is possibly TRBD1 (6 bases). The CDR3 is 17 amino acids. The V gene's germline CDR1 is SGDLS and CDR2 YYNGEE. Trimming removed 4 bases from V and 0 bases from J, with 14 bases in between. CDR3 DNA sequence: TGTGCCAGCAGCTTACGACGACAGGTCTCCTATAATTCACCCCTCCACTTT. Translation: CASSLRRQVSYNSPLHF.

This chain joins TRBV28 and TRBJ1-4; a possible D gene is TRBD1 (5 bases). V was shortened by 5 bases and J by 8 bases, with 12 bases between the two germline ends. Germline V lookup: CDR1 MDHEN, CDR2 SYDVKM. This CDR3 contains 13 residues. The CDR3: CASSLLRAEKLFF. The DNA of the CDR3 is TGTGCCAGCAGTCTACTCAGGGCAGAAAAACTGTTTTTT.

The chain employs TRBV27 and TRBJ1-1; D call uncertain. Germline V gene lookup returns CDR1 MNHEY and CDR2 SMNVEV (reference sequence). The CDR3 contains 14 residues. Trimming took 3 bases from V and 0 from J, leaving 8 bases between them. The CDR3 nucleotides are TGTGCCAGCAGTTTCAGATCCATGAACACTGAAGCTTTCTTT. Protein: CASSFRSMNTEAFF.

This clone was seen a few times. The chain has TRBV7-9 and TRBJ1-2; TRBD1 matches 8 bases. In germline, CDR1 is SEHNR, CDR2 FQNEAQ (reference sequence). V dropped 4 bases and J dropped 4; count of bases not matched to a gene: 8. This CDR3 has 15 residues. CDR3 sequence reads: CASSSGQGWGYGYTF. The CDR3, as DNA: TGTGCCAGCAGCTCAGGACAGGGATGGGGCTATGGCTACACCTTC.

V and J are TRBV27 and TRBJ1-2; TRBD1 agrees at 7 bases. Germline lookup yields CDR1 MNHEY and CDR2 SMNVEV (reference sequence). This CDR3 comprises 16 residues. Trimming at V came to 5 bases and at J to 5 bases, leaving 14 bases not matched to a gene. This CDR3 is CASSHPPGQNSYGYTF. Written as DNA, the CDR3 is TGTGCCAGCAGTCACCCCCCGGGACAGAATTCATATGGCTACACCTTC.

The CDR3 loop reads CASSTGGVEQYF. DNA of the CDR3: TGTGCCAGCAGTACAGGGGGGGTCGAGCAGTACTTC. The gene calls are TRBV6-2 or TRBV6-3 and TRBJ2-7; weak D call: TRBD1 (8 bases). The ends were cut back, 5 bases at V and 6 bases at J, with 11 bases in the middle. This CDR3 contains 12 residues. Germline-derived CDR1 and CDR2 are MNHEY and SVGEGT.

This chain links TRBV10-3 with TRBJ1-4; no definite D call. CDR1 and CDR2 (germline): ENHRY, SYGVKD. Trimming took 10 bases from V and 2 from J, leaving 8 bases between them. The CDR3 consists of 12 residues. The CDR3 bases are TGTGCCACCAGCTCCACTAATGAAAAACTGTTTTTT. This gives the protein CATSSTNEKLFF.

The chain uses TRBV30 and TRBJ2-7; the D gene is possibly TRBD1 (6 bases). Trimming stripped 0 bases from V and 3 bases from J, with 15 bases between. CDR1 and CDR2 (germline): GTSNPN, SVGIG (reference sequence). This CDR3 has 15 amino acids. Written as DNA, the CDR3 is TGTGCCTGGAGTGTCAATAGGGGGAACCACTACGAGCAGTACTTC. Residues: CAWSVNRGNHYEQYF.

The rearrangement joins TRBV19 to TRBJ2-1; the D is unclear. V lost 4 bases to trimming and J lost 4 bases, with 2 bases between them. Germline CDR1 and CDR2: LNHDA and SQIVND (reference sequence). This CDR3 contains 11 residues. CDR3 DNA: TGTGCCAGTAGTACTTACAATGAGCAGTTCTTC. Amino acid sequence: CASSTYNEQFF.

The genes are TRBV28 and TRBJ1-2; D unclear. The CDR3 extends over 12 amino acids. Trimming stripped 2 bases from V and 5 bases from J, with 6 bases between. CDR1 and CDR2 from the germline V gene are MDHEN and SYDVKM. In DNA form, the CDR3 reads TGTGCCAGCAGTTTACAGGCTTATGGCTACACCTTC. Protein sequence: CASSLQAYGYTF.

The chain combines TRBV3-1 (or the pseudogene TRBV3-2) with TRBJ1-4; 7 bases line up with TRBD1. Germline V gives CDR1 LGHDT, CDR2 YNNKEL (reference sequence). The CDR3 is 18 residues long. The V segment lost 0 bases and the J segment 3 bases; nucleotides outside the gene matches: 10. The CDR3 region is CASSQDIRQGDSNEKLFF. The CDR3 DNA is TGTGCCAGCAGCCAAGATATCAGGCAGGGGGATTCTAATGAAAAACTGTTTTTT.

This CDR3 is CASSLGRGTEAFF. CDR3 sequence (DNA): TGTGCCAGCAGCTTGGGCCGGGGCACTGAAGCTTTCTTT. V and J are TRBV5-5 and TRBJ1-1; D not resolved. CDR3 size: 13 residues. V was trimmed by 0 bases and J by 4 bases, leaving 7 bases between them. Germline loops: CDR1 SGHKS, CDR2 YYEKEE (reference sequence). The entire variable domain, with the rest obtained from reference TRBV5-5 and TRBJ1-1, is as follows: DAGVTQSPTHLIKTRGQQVTLRCSPISGHKSVSWYQQVLGQGPQFIFQYYEKEERGRGNFPDRFSARQFPNYSSELNVNALLLGDSALYLCASSLGRGTEAFFGQGTRLTVV.

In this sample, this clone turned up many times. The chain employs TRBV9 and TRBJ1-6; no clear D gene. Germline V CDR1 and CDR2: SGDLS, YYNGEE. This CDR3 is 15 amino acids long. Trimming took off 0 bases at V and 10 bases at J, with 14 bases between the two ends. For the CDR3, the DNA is TGTGCCAGCAGCGTAGAGGAGGATGGAGGGTCACCCCTCCACTTT. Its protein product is CASSVEEDGGSPLHF. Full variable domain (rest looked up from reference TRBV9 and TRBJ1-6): DSGVTQTPKHLITATGQRVTLRCSPRSGDLSVYWYQQSLDQGLQFLIQYYNGEERAKGNILERFSAQQFPDLHSELNLSSLELGDSALYFCASSVEEDGGSPLHFGNGTRLTVT.

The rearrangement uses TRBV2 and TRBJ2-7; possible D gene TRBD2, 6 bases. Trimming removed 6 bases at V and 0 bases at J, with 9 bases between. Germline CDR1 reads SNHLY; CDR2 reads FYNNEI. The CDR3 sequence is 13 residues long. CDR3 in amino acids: CASREGSSYEQYF. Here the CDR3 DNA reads TGTGCCAGCAGGGAGGGTAGCTCCTACGAGCAGTACTTC. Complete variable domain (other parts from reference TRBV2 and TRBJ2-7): EPEVTQTPSHQVTQMGQEVILRCVPISNHLYFYWYRQILGQKVEFLVSFYNNEISEKSEIFDDQFSVERPDGSNFTLKIRSTKLEDSAMYFCASREGSSYEQYFGPGTRLTVT.

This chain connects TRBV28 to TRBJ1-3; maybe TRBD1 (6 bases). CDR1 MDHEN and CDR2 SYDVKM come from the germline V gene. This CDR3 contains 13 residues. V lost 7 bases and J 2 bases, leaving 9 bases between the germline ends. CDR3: CASKQGAGNTIYF. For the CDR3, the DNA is TGTGCCAGCAAACAGGGAGCTGGAAACACCATATATTTT.

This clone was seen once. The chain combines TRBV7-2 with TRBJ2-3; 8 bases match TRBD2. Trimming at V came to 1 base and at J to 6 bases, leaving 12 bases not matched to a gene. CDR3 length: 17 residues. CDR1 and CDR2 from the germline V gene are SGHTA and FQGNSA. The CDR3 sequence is CASSLVTGGAIRDTQYF. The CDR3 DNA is TGTGCCAGCAGCTTAGTTACGGGGGGGGCTATTCGGGATACGCAGTATTTT.

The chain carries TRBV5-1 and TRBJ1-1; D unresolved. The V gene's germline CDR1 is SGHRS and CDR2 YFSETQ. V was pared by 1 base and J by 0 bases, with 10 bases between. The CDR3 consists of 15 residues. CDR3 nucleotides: TGCGCCAGCAGCTTGTCCGGGGATATGAACACTGAAGCTTTCTTT. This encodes CASSLSGDMNTEAFF.

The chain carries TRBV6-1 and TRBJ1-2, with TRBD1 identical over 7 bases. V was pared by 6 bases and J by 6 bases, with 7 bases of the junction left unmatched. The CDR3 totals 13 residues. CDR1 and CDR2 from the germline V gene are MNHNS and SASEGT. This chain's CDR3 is CASSPDRVNGYTF. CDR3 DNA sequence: TGTGCCAGCAGCCCCGACAGGGTCAATGGCTACACCTTC.

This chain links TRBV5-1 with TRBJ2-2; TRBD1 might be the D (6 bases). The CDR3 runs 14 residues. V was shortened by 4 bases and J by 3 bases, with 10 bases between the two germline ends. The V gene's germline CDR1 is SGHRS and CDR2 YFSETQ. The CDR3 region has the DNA TGCGCCAGCAGCCCGGACAGAGACACCGGGGAGCTGTTTTTT. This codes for CASSPDRDTGELFF.

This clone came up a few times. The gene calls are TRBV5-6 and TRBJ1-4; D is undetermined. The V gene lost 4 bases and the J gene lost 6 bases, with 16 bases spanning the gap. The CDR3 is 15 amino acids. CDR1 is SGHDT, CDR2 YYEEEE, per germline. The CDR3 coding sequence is TGTGCCAGCAGCCCAAGAGACGGGGAAGATGAAAAACTGTTTTTT. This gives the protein CASSPRDGEDEKLFF.

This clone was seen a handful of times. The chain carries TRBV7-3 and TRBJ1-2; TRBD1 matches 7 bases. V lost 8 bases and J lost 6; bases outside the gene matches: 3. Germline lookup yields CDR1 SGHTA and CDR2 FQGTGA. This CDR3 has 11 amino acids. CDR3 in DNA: TGTGCCAGCTCGCAGGGGGATGGCTACACCTTC. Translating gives CASSQGDGYTF.

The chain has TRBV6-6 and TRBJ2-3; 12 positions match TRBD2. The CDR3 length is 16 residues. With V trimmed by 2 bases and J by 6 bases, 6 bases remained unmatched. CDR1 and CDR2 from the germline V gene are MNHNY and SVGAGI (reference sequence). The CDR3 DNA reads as TGTGCCAGCAGTTACACTAGCGGGGGGTCTGTGGATACGCAGTATTTT. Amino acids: CASSYTSGGSVDTQYF.

The CDR3 region is CASSLSSYNEQFF. The DNA for the CDR3 is TGTGCCAGCAGTCTCAGCTCCTACAATGAGCAGTTCTTC. The V call is TRBV9, the J call TRBJ2-1; no clear D. The V end lost 5 bases, the J end lost 0 bases, and 6 bases lay between the germline ends. The CDR3 covers 13 residues. Germline CDR1 is SGDLS and CDR2 is YYNGEE.

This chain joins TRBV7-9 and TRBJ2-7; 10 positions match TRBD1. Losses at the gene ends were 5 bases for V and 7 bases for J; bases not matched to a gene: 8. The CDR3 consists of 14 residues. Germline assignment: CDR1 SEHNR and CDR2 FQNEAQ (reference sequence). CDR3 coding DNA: TGTGCCAGCAGCCCGGGACAGGGGTCGGGAGAGCAGTACTTC. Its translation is CASSPGQGSGEQYF.